This entry lists 22 T cell receptor beta chains sequenced from one sample in a study of cytomegalovirus exposure and HLA in healthy donors. 13 Jbeta primers and 60 Vbeta primers were used for the PCR. This table comes from immunoSEQ multiplex PCR, and its TCRdb copy is limited to in-frame clones, with some not included. The table has some 100,000 clones, 79% seen once; the top ten hold roughly 4%. The sample was PBMCs. The receptors shown here come from a female donor in good health and CMV-seropositive.

The V gene is TRBV30, the J gene TRBJ2-3; TRBD1 is a possible D gene (5 bases). V lost 4 bases and J lost 1, with 15 bases in between. The CDR3 is 15 residues long. The germline V gene has CDR1 GTSNPN and CDR2 SVGIG (reference sequence). CDR3: CAWTTDGARTDTQYF. DNA of the CDR3: TGTGCCTGGACCACCGATGGGGCCCGCACAGATACGCAGTATTTT. The full variable domain, in which reference TRBV30 and TRBJ2-3 provide the parts outside the CDR3, is SQTIHQWPATLVQPVGSPLSLECTVEGTSNPNLYWYRQAAGRGLQLLFYSVGIGQISSEVPQNLSASRPQDRQFILSSKKLLLSDSGFYLCAWTTDGARTDTQYFGPGTRLTVL.

The rearrangement joins TRBV7-9 to TRBJ2-1; D is undetermined. Germline V lookup: CDR1 SEHNR, CDR2 FQNEAQ (reference sequence). CDR3 size: 13 residues. With 5 bases removed from V and 2 bases from J, the gap between germline ends came to 7 bases. CDR3 region: CASSPSAYNEQFF. In DNA form, the CDR3 reads TGTGCCAGCAGCCCTTCCGCCTACAATGAGCAGTTCTTC. Together with reference TRBV7-9 and TRBJ2-1, the CDR3 gives the full variable domain: DTGVSQNPRHKITKRGQNVTFRCDPISEHNRLYWYRQTLGQGPEFLTYFQNEAQLEKSRLLSDRFSAERPKGSFSTLEIQRTEQGDSAMYLCASSPSAYNEQFFGPGTRLTVL.

This clone has a handful of counts. The chain combines TRBV27 with TRBJ1-1; D is ambiguous. The CDR3 contains 15 residues. Germline loops: CDR1 MNHEY, CDR2 SMNVEV (reference sequence). V dropped 2 bases and J dropped 4 bases, with 14 bases sitting between them. In DNA, the CDR3 is TGTGCCAGCAGTTTAAGTTTGGGCCTGGGCACTGAAGCTTTCTTT. Protein product: CASSLSLGLGTEAFF.

This chain connects TRBV5-4 to TRBJ2-7; no definite D call. V lost 2 bases to trimming and J lost 0 bases, with 6 bases between them. The germline V gene encodes CDR1 SGHNT and CDR2 YYREEE (reference sequence). The CDR3 contains 13 residues. CDR3 DNA sequence: TGTGCCAGCAGCTTTTCCGGCTCCTACGAGCAGTACTTC. It is translated as CASSFSGSYEQYF.

This chain connects TRBV6-5 to TRBJ1-2, with 10 nucleotides matching TRBD1. Germline assignment: CDR1 MNHEY and CDR2 SVGAGI. The CDR3 length is 14 residues. V shed 6 bases, J shed 7 bases, and the junction held 8 bases outside the gene matches. The CDR3 sequence is CASRRDRGQGGYTF. The CDR3 coding sequence is TGTGCCAGCAGAAGAGACAGGGGGCAGGGTGGCTACACCTTC.

CDR3 amino acids: CASSPAGWGEAFF. Here the CDR3 DNA reads TGCGCCAGCAGCCCGGCGGGGTGGGGTGAAGCTTTCTTT. The rearrangement joins TRBV5-1 to TRBJ1-1; D is unresolved. V gave up 4 bases and J gave up 7 bases, with 14 bases separating them. The germline V gene has CDR1 SGHRS and CDR2 YFSETQ. The CDR3 sequence is 13 residues long.

Points on this clone: Relative to the germline gene, one junction end is altered; a read error may explain this. J is TRBJ2-6 and V is TRBV11-2, with TRBD1 matching 9 bases. CDR1 and CDR2 from the germline V gene are SGHAT and FQNNGV. CDR3 length: 16 residues. The CDR3 reads CASRRTGVSGANGLTF. In DNA form, the CDR3 reads TGTGCCAGCAGACGGACAGGGGTCAGTGGGGCCAACGGCCTGACTTTC. The full variable domain, its missing parts supplied by reference TRBV11-2 and TRBJ2-6, is EAGVAQSPRYKIIEKRQSVAFWCNPISGHATLYWYQQILGQGPKLLIQFQNNGVVDDSQLPKDRFSAERLKGVDSTLKIQPAKLEDSAVYLCASRRTGVSGANGLTFGAGSRLTVL.

The V and J genes are TRBV5-1 and TRBJ2-7, with D possibly being TRBD1 (5 bases). This CDR3 region has 15 residues. Germline V CDR1 and CDR2: SGHRS, YFSETQ. V was trimmed by 4 bases and J by 2 bases, leaving 16 bases between them. The CDR3 spells CASSPGHSSAYEQYF. The CDR3, as DNA: TGCGCCAGCAGCCCCGGACACTCCTCGGCCTACGAGCAGTACTTC.

This chain uses TRBV27 with TRBJ1-2, with 7 nucleotides matching TRBD1. Losses at the gene ends were 4 bases for V and 8 bases for J; bases not matched to a gene: 13. Germline CDR1 is MNHEY and CDR2 is SMNVEV (reference sequence). The CDR3 sequence is 15 residues long. CDR3: CASSSAHRGSRGYTF. As DNA, the CDR3 is TGTGCCAGCAGTTCCGCCCACAGGGGATCGAGGGGCTACACCTTC.

A word on this clone: One junction end disagrees with the germline gene, perhaps due to a read error. The chain carries TRBV7-9 and TRBJ2-7; the D gene is possibly TRBD2 (5 bases). Germline CDR1 and CDR2: SEHNR and FQNEAQ (reference sequence). The length of the CDR3 is 13 residues. DNA for the CDR3: TGTTCCAGCAGCATCCCACTAGACTACGAGCAGTACTTC. It yields the protein CSSSIPLDYEQYF.

This clone was seen more than once but under ten times. V and J are TRBV5-1 and TRBJ2-3; D might be TRBD2 (6 bases). V gave up 7 bases and J gave up 0 bases, with 15 bases separating them. CDR1 and CDR2 from the germline V gene are SGHRS and YFSETQ. This CDR3 is built from 15 residues. The CDR3 is CASGGAGSSTDTQYF. CDR3 coding DNA: TGCGCCAGCGGAGGGGCGGGTTCTAGCACAGATACGCAGTATTTT.

A few counts support this clone. The genes are TRBV9 and TRBJ1-4; 9 bases fit TRBD1. The germline V gene has CDR1 SGDLS and CDR2 YYNGEE. The V gene end was trimmed by 3 bases and the J gene end by 7 bases; junction bases not matched to a gene: 16. This CDR3 has 18 residues. The CDR3 loop is CASSEGTGYRGLGEKLFF. CDR3 nucleotides: TGTGCCAGCAGCGAGGGGACCGGGTACAGGGGGCTAGGTGAAAAACTGTTTTTT. The full variable domain, in which reference TRBV9 and TRBJ1-4 provide the parts outside the CDR3, is DSGVTQTPKHLITATGQRVTLRCSPRSGDLSVYWYQQSLDQGLQFLIQYYNGEERAKGNILERFSAQQFPDLHSELNLSSLELGDSALYFCASSEGTGYRGLGEKLFFGSGTQLSVL.

The chain links TRBV7-6 to TRBJ2-2; D unresolved. This CDR3 has 12 amino acids. Trimming took off 5 bases at V and 6 bases at J, with 7 bases between the two ends. From germline, CDR1 is SGHVS and CDR2 FNYEAQ. The DNA of the CDR3 is TGTGCCAGCAGCCCATTCCCCGGGGAGCTGTTTTTT. Encoded protein: CASSPFPGELFF.

V is TRBV6-1 and J is TRBJ2-5; 7 nucleotides line up with TRBD1. TRBJ2-7 matches the DNA end more closely, so the J call is doubtful. Per the germline V gene, CDR1 is MNHNS and CDR2 is SASEGT. This CDR3 has 16 amino acids. The CDR3 region is CASSGGTALPLYEQYF. In DNA, the CDR3 is TGTGCCAGCAGTGGGGGGACAGCCCTTCCTTTGTACGAGCAGTACTTC.

V is TRBV4-1 and J is TRBJ1-1; the match to TRBD1 covers 10 bases. Germline trimming cut 0 bases from V and 3 bases from J; bases unmatched to any gene: 1. The CDR3 is made up of 15 amino acids. The V gene's germline CDR1 is MGHRA and CDR2 YSYEKL. CDR3 nucleotides: TGCGCCAGCAGCCAAGACGGACAGGGGGACACTGAAGCTTTCTTT. Protein product: CASSQDGQGDTEAFF.

The table lists this clone with a few counts. As DNA, the CDR3 is TGTGCAAGTCGCTTACGATTAGGGGCAGCCAAAGAGACCCAGTACTTC. Translating it yields CASRLRLGAAKETQYF. This sequence joins TRBV12-2 and TRBJ2-5; the table names TRBD1, a call not compared with the DNA. TRBV12-2 is described as a pseudogene. This CDR3 contains 16 residues.

V usage is TRBV4-3 and J usage is TRBJ2-1; 10 bases line up with TRBD1. Germline-derived CDR1 and CDR2 are LGHNA and YSLEER. The CDR3 totals 15 residues. Trimming cost V 6 bases and J 8 bases; bases outside gene matches: 10. CDR3 sequence (DNA): TGCGCCAGCAGTCTCCGGGACAGGGGCGCAGATGAGCAGTTCTTC. Protein product: CASSLRDRGADEQFF.

The chain joins TRBV11-3 to TRBJ2-1; 7 bases agree with TRBD2. The CDR3 runs to 14 residues. The V gene's germline CDR1 is SGHNT and CDR2 YENEEA. V dropped 5 bases and J dropped 9; count of bases not matched to a gene: 10. CDR3 loop: CASSTRTSPGEQFF. The CDR3 DNA is TGTGCCAGCAGCACCCGGACTAGTCCGGGTGAGCAGTTCTTC. Full variable domain (outside the CDR3, taken from reference TRBV11-3 and TRBJ2-1): EAGVVQSPRYKIIEKKQPVAFWCNPISGHNTLYWYLQNLGQGPELLIRYENEEAVDDSQLPKDRFSAERLKGVDSTLKIQPAELGDSAVYLCASSTRTSPGEQFFGPGTRLTVL.

The chain has TRBV30 and TRBJ1-2; D possibly corresponds to TRBD1 (6 bases). V shed 0 bases and J shed 7 bases, with 12 bases lying between them. The germline V gene has CDR1 GTSNPN and CDR2 SVGIG (reference sequence). This CDR3 region has 13 residues. CDR3 in DNA: TGTGCCTGGAGTGTTTCATCAGGGGTTGGCTACACCTTC. Translated: CAWSVSSGVGYTF.

The chain recombines TRBV19 with TRBJ1-1, with a weak D call TRBD1 (6 bases). The CDR3 loop spans 15 amino acids. V lost 1 base to trimming and J lost 0 bases, with 9 bases between them. Germline-derived CDR1 and CDR2 are LNHDA and SQIVND (reference sequence). The DNA for the CDR3 is TGTGCCAGTAGTATAGTCGGGGGGCTGAACACTGAAGCTTTCTTT. Translation gives CASSIVGGLNTEAFF.

The chain has TRBV6-6 and TRBJ2-1, with 8 bases identical to TRBD1. This CDR3 spans 13 amino acids. The junction had 5 bases not matched to a gene; V was cut back by 8 bases and J by 5 bases. Germline V gives CDR1 MNHNY, CDR2 SVGAGI (reference sequence). The CDR3 nucleotides are TGTGCCAGCCTCTCGGACAGGGACAATGAGCAGTTCTTC. Its protein product is CASLSDRDNEQFF.

The sample holds a few counts of this clone. The V gene is TRBV6-1, the J gene TRBJ1-1; D possibly corresponds to TRBD1 (6 bases). Deletions cut 6 bases from V and 2 bases from J, with 10 bases between. The CDR3 consists of 13 residues. Germline loops: CDR1 MNHNS, CDR2 SASEGT. The CDR3 region has the DNA TGTGCCAGCAGCGCACAGGGCAACACTGAAGCTTTCTTT. Translation: CASSAQGNTEAFF.